The present T cell receptor beta chain was sequenced within a study of OX40 agonist ivuxolimab in advanced cancers. This table comes from immunoSEQ multiplex PCR, and its TCRdb copy is limited to in-frame clones, with some not included. The sample yields 65,000 to 85,000 clones, roughly 84% seen once. V trimming: 2 bases; J trimming: 4 bases; junction bases outside the gene matches: 10. From germline, CDR1 is SGDLS and CDR2 YYNGEE. This CDR3 region has 16 residues. The chain combines TRBV9 with TRBJ2-5; TRBD1 agrees at 8 bases. The receptor's source is an adult with an advanced solid tumor such as melanoma, head and neck, liver or kidney cancer. The source material was CD4+ or CD8+ T cells sorted from blood, sampled in a trial of the OX40 agonist ivuxolimab. DNA for the CDR3: TGTGCCAGCAGCGTCGCGGGACAGGCCTCCCGAGAGACCCAGTACTTC. It encodes CASSVAGQASRETQYF. Variable domain in full (rest from reference TRBV9 and TRBJ2-5): DSGVTQTPKHLITATGQRVTLRCSPRSGDLSVYWYQQSLDQGLQFLIQYYNGEERAKGNILERFSAQQFPDLHSELNLSSLELGDSALYFCASSVAGQASRETQYFGPGTRLLVL.